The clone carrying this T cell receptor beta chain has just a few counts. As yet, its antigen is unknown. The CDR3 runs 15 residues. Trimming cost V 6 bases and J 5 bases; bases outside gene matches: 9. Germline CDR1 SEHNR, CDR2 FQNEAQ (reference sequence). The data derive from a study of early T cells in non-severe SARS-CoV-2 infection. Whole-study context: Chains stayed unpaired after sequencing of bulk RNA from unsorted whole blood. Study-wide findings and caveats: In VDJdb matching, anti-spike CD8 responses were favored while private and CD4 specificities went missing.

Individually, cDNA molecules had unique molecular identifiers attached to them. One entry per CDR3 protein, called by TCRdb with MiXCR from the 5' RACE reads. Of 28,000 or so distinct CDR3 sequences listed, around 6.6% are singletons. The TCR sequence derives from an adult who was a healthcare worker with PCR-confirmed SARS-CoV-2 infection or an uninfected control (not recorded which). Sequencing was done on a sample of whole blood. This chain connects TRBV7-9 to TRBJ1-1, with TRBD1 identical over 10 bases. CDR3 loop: CASSGTGEVRTEAFF. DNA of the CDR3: TGTGCCAGCAGTGGGACAGGGGAGGTGAGGACTGAAGCTTTCTTT. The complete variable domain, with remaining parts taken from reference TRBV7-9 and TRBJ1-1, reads DTGVSQNPRHKITKRGQNVTFRCDPISEHNRLYWYRQTLGQGPEFLTYFQNEAQLEKSRLLSDRFSAERPKGSFSTLEIQRTEQGDSAMYLCASSGTGEVRTEAFFGQGTRLTVV.